The sequence of this T cell receptor beta chain was determined in a study of blood T cell repertoires in COVID-19. Study context: The study drew acute and convalescent COVID-19 samples from the United States, Italy and Spain. The cDNA or gDNA used as material had been derived from T cells, B-cell-depleted T cells, or PBMCs.

Original processing methods: Quantification of nucleated cells was approximated via reference gene primer amplification. Profiled with immunoSEQ multiplex PCR; TCRdb holds only in-frame clones, not every one. The DNA gave D and trimming, while V, J and clone size come from that table. The sample includes about 100,000 clones, around 86% of them seen just once. This CDR3 is built from 16 residues. CDR1 and CDR2 from the germline V gene are SNHLY and FYNNEI. V lost 0 bases and J lost 1; bases outside the gene matches: 6. The specimen sequenced was PBMCs or T cells enriched from blood (not recorded which). The TCR originated in a woman aged 50 to 60 who had recovered from COVID-19. This chain links TRBV2 with TRBJ2-7; TRBD2 matches at 7 bases. This chain's CDR3 is CASSEATLAASYEQYF. In DNA, the CDR3 is TGTGCCAGCAGTGAAGCAACGCTAGCGGCTTCCTACGAGCAGTACTTC.